Listed below are T cell receptor beta chains from one sample, sequenced in a study of memory CD4+ T cells and cytomegalovirus serostatus. Profiled with immunoSEQ multiplex PCR; TCRdb holds only in-frame clones, not every one. The sample lists around 40,000 clones; about three quarters were seen once. Sequenced: memory CD4+ T cells from blood. Every receptor here comes from an adult in good health and CMV-seronegative. Both conserved end residues are part of each CDR3. Fields, in order: V gene, J gene, D gene, clone size, CDR3 protein, CDR3 DNA. The D gene is left open where the match is weak. Some rows have no size entry. The others give once, few or many, or a class for an expanded clone.

v_gene: TRBV23-1
j_gene: TRBJ1-1
d_gene: -
abundance: -
CDR3aa: CASSPKTVVFTEAFF
CDR3nt: TGCGCCAGCAGTCCCAAGACAGTCGTTTTCACTGAAGCTTTCTTT

v_gene: TRBV12-5
j_gene: TRBJ1-4
d_gene: TRBD1
abundance: once
CDR3aa: CASGPGGTNEKLFF
CDR3nt: TGTGCTAGTGGGCCAGGGGGCACGAATGAAAAACTGTTTTTT

v_gene: TRBV7-9
j_gene: TRBJ2-2
d_gene: -
abundance: -
CDR3aa: CASSPGAGNTGELFF
CDR3nt: TGTGCCAGCAGCCCTGGGGCGGGTAACACCGGGGAGCTGTTTTTT

v_gene: TRBV19
j_gene: TRBJ1-2
d_gene: -
abundance: few
CDR3aa: CASSINTNYGYTF
CDR3nt: TGTGCCAGTAGTATCAACACCAACTATGGCTACACCTTC

v_gene: TRBV15
j_gene: TRBJ2-1
d_gene: -
abundance: -
CDR3aa: CATSRDAKQALYNEQFF
CDR3nt: TGTGCCACCAGCAGAGATGCTAAACAGGCCCTTTACAATGAGCAGTTCTTC

v_gene: TRBV5-1
j_gene: TRBJ1-1
d_gene: -
abundance: -
CDR3aa: CASRHMEDTEAFF
CDR3nt: TGCGCCAGTAGACATATGGAAGACACTGAAGCTTTCTTT

v_gene: TRBV19
j_gene: TRBJ2-2
d_gene: -
abundance: few
CDR3aa: CASTVDAANTGELFF
CDR3nt: TGTGCCAGTACCGTCGACGCAGCGAACACCGGGGAGCTGTTTTTT

v_gene: TRBV5-6
j_gene: TRBJ1-2
d_gene: TRBD1
abundance: -
CDR3aa: CASSGDRGQVDAIYTF
CDR3nt: TGTGCCAGCAGCGGGGACAGGGGGCAGGTCGATGCTATCTACACCTTC

v_gene: TRBV5-1
j_gene: TRBJ2-1
d_gene: TRBD2
abundance: -
CDR3aa: CASSSGRSGGSDEQFF
CDR3nt: TGCGCCAGCAGCTCGGGACGTAGCGGGGGGTCGGATGAGCAGTTCTTC

v_gene: TRBV4-1
j_gene: TRBJ2-1
d_gene: TRBD2
abundance: -
CDR3aa: CASSYSGGYSYNEQFF
CDR3nt: TGCGCCAGCAGCTATAGCGGGGGGTACTCCTACAATGAGCAGTTCTTC

v_gene: TRBV7-9
j_gene: TRBJ1-5
d_gene: -
abundance: -
CDR3aa: CASSLDWGINQPQHF
CDR3nt: TGTGCCAGCAGCTTAGATTGGGGGATAAATCAGCCCCAGCATTTT

v_gene: TRBV5-6
j_gene: TRBJ2-1
d_gene: -
abundance: once
CDR3aa: CASSYGTWINEQFF
CDR3nt: TGTGCCAGCAGCTACGGGACATGGATAAATGAGCAGTTCTTC

v_gene: TRBV7-2
j_gene: TRBJ2-5
d_gene: TRBD2
abundance: -
CDR3aa: CASSLNSGARETQYF
CDR3nt: TGTGCCAGCAGCCTGAATAGCGGGGCGCGAGAGACCCAGTACTTC

v_gene: TRBV2
j_gene: TRBJ1-2
d_gene: TRBD1
abundance: -
CDR3aa: CASSRDRIYTF
CDR3nt: TGTGCCAGCAGCCGGGACAGAATTTACACCTTC

v_gene: TRBV5-1
j_gene: TRBJ2-2
d_gene: TRBD1
abundance: -
CDR3aa: CASSLEGQGGDTGELFF
CDR3nt: TGCGCCAGCAGCTTGGAGGGACAGGGAGGAGACACCGGGGAGCTGTTTTTT

v_gene: TRBV30
j_gene: TRBJ2-6
d_gene: TRBD2
abundance: -
CDR3aa: CAWTRKRGLTRANVLTF
CDR3nt: TGTGCCTGGACACGGAAGCGGGGGCTCACTCGGGCCAACGTCCTGACTTTC

v_gene: TRBV5-4
j_gene: TRBJ1-2
d_gene: TRBD1
abundance: -
CDR3aa: CASSFRDSPLSNYGYTF
CDR3nt: TGTGCCAGCAGCTTTCGGGACAGTCCTCTTTCCAACTATGGCTACACCTTC

v_gene: TRBV19
j_gene: TRBJ1-5
d_gene: TRBD1
abundance: -
CDR3aa: CASSLGQVPNQPQHF
CDR3nt: TGTGCCAGTAGCCTGGGACAGGTCCCCAATCAGCCCCAGCATTTT

v_gene: TRBV19
j_gene: TRBJ1-5
d_gene: -
abundance: -
CDR3aa: CASSIDRGGQRNQPQHF
CDR3nt: TGTGCCAGTAGTATAGATCGGGGAGGGCAGCGCAATCAGCCCCAGCATTTT

v_gene: TRBV6-1
j_gene: TRBJ1-5
d_gene: -
abundance: -
CDR3aa: CASTAHHGNQPQHF
CDR3nt: TGTGCCAGCACCGCTCATCACGGCAATCAGCCCCAGCATTTT

v_gene: TRBV2
j_gene: TRBJ2-7
d_gene: -
abundance: -
CDR3aa: CASRRRQNSYEQYF
CDR3nt: TGTGCCAGCAGGCGCCGACAGAACTCCTACGAGCAGTACTTC

v_gene: TRBV9
j_gene: TRBJ1-1
d_gene: -
abundance: -
CDR3aa: CASSVDMGGEAFF
CDR3nt: TGTGCCAGCAGCGTAGATATGGGGGGCGAAGCTTTCTTT

v_gene: TRBV19
j_gene: TRBJ1-1
d_gene: -
abundance: -
CDR3aa: CASNLLDSKGEAFF
CDR3nt: TGTGCCAGTAACCTCTTGGACAGTAAAGGTGAAGCTTTCTTT

v_gene: TRBV28
j_gene: TRBJ2-7
d_gene: -
abundance: -
CDR3aa: CASRSGQPYEQYF
CDR3nt: TGTGCCAGCAGATCCGGACAGCCCTACGAGCAGTACTTC

v_gene: TRBV5-4
j_gene: TRBJ2-3
d_gene: -
abundance: -
CDR3aa: CASSLVHSPGTDTQYF
CDR3nt: TGTGCCAGCAGCTTGGTCCACTCACCCGGCACAGATACGCAGTATTTT

v_gene: TRBV19
j_gene: TRBJ1-4
d_gene: -
abundance: -
CDR3aa: CASSATGTRINEKLFF
CDR3nt: TGTGCCAGTAGTGCCACCGGGACAAGGATTAATGAAAAACTGTTTTTT

v_gene: TRBV7-3
j_gene: TRBJ2-1
d_gene: TRBD2
abundance: -
CDR3aa: CASSSGTSGVEQFF
CDR3nt: TGTGCCAGCAGCTCCGGGACTAGCGGGGTGGAGCAGTTCTTC

v_gene: TRBV18
j_gene: TRBJ2-3
d_gene: TRBD1
abundance: -
CDR3aa: CASSPGQGGADTQYF
CDR3nt: TGTGCCAGCTCACCAGGACAGGGTGGGGCAGATACGCAGTATTTT

v_gene: TRBV7-9
j_gene: TRBJ1-1
d_gene: TRBD1
abundance: -
CDR3aa: CASSLGTGGDLGTEAFF
CDR3nt: TGTGCCAGCAGCCTAGGGACAGGGGGAGATTTAGGCACTGAAGCTTTCTTT

v_gene: TRBV7-2
j_gene: TRBJ2-1
d_gene: -
abundance: -
CDR3aa: CASRQLTTAMEFF
CDR3nt: TGTGCCAGCAGGCAATTAACGACCGCAATGGAGTTCTTC